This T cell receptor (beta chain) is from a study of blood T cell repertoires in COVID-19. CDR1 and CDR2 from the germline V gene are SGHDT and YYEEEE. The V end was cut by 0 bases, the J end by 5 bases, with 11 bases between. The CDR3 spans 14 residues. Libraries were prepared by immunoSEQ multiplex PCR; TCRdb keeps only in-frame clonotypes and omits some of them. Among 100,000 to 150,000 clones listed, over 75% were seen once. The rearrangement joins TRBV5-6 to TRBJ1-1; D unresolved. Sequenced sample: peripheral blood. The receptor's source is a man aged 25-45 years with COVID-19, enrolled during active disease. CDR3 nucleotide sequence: TGTGCCAGCAGCTTGGTGGGCACAAGGACTGAAGCTTTCTTT. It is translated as CASSLVGTRTEAFF.